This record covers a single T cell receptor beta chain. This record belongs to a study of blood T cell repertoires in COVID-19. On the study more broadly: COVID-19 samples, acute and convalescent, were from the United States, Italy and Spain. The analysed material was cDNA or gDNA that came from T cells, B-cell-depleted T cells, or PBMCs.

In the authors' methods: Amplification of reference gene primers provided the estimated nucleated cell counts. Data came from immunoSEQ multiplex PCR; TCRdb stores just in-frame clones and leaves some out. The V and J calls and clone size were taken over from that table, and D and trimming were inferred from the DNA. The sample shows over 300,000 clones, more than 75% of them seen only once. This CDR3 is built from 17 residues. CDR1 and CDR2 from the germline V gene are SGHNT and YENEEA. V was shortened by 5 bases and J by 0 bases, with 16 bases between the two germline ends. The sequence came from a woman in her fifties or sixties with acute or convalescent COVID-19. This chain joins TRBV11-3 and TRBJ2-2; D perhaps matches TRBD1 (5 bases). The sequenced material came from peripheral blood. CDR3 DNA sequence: TGTGCCAGCAGCCCGACAGCAGGGCACGCGAACACCGGGGAGCTGTTTTTT. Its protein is CASSPTAGHANTGELFF.